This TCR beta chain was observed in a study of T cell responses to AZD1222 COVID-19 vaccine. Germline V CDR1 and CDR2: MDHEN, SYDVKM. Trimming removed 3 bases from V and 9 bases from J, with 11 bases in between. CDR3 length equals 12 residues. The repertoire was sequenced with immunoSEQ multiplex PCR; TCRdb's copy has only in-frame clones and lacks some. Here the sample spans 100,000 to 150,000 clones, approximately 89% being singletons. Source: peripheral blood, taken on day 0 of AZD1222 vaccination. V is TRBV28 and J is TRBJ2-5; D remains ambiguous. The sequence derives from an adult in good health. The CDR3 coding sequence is TGTGCCAGCAGTTTCGGGTCCGGGTCCCAGTACTTC. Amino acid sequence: CASSFGSGSQYF.